The clone carrying this T cell receptor beta chain was seen ten or more times. TCRdb itself ran the RT-PCR reads through MiXCR, one entry per CDR3 protein. This table holds about 500,000 distinct CDR3 sequences, approximately 17% found once. This sample was taken from a study of response to subunit inactivated influenza vaccine. CDR1 is KGHSH and CDR2 is LQKENI in the germline V gene. V lost 3 bases and J lost 1, with 6 bases in between. The CDR3 is 13 residues long. This TCR was sampled from a man between 50 and 75 years old who received an inactivated influenza vaccine. Sequences were derived from CD4+ T cells sorted from PBMCs, sampled less than 30 months after vaccination. This chain uses TRBV18 with TRBJ1-1; D is unresolved. The chain's CDR3 is CASSPQPNTEAFF. Written as DNA, the CDR3 is TGTGCCAGCTCACCTCAGCCGAACACTGAAGCTTTCTTT.